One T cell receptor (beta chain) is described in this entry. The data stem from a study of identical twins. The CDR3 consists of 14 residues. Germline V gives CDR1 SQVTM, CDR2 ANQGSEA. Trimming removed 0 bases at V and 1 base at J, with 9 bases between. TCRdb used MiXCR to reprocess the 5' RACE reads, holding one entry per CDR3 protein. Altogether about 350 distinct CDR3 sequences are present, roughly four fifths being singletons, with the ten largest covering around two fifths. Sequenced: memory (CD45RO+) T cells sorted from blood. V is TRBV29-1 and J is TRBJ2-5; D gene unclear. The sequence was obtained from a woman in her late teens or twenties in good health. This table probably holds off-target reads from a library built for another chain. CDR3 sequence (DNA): TGCAGCGTTGAAGATGGAGTGATCCAAGAGACCCAGTACTTC. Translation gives CSVEDGVIQETQYF.